The source of this T cell receptor (beta chain) is a study of cytomegalovirus exposure and HLA in healthy donors (dated by TCRdb to the late 2010s). Turning to the overall study: An earlier analysis of several hundred of the donors reported under 300 Gb of sequence data and 117 million unique TCR beta sequences obtained from 180 million or so T cells. A later genetic analysis used genome-wide SNP genotypes for about 65% of the roughly 670 donors, treating that subset as a discovery cohort. All discovery cohort repertoires had been generated using a single sequencing platform. A separate validation cohort of more than 100 different subjects was used in addition to the 666-subject first cohort. A later analysis re-examined previously published TCR beta repertoires from more than 550 donors and added high-resolution HLA genotyping to investigate patterns of TCR occurrence. Both class I and class II loci were covered by HLA typing, at four-digit resolution. The aim of the study was to test whether cataloging public T cell receptors could identify signatures of past pathogen exposure. Across approximately 400 genotyped donors of the cohort, an average of 235,054 unique TCR beta nucleotide sequences per donor were sequenced, and around 19% of those sequences were non-productive. Because of strong linkage in the cohort, roughly five DR-DQ haplotypes were treated as single units for association and clustering. Alongside the repertoire data, information on donor age, sex, ethnicity and CMV serostatus was compiled. An earlier analysis of roughly 580 of the donors used high-throughput TCR beta sequencing to judge whether each TCR beta V gene segment behaved as functional or pseudogenic. An early release covering approximately 600 HLA-typed donors comprised around 300 gigabases of sequencing data and tens of millions of unique TCR sequences. The genetic ancestry cluster associated with self-reported Caucasian donors included around 76% of the 398 genotyped donors. The number of typed donors differed by locus: about 629-630 for A, B, C, DRB1 and DQB1; 522 for DQA1; 600 to 610 for DPA1; and around 490 for DPB1. To predict cytomegalovirus infection status, the study combined high-throughput TCR immunosequencing, statistical association of individual TCRs with disease status, and machine learning. Rather than using new phenotypic data, the later analysis identified candidate immune exposures from TCR beta sequences and from how often those sequences occurred across donors. The study used immunosequencing to profile the T cell repertoires of about 670 subjects and linked those repertoires to cytomegalovirus serostatus.

The cohort consisted of 666 healthy bone marrow donors. At the time of sampling, every cohort member was nominally healthy, though immune exposures that went unrecorded were likely present. The donor was CMV seronegative and was included in the group of 352 seronegative cohort members. A peripheral blood sample was collected from each donor, and TCR beta sequencing was performed on peripheral blood mononuclear cells. The Qiagen DNeasy Blood Extraction Kit was used to extract genomic DNA from the blood cell samples. Study-level results and caveats: According to a later analysis, parvovirus B19, influenza, CMV and Epstein-Barr virus appeared linked to several top co-occurrence clusters. The authors suggested that the approach could potentially be extended to other disease states and immunological phenotypes. Some IMGT-functional V segments, including TRBV6-2 and TRBV6-3, could not be told apart with the 87-base-pair reads, so those segments were excluded. The cohort was sequenced for TCR beta chains only, and without alpha or paired-chain data the features that could be detected were limited. Linkage disequilibrium might explain the correlated functional status among segregating V segments, but an unknown experimental factor could not be ruled out. In a later analysis, most CMV-associated TCR beta chains were found to appear HLA-restricted, with HLA associations seemingly driven largely by CMV exposure. Immune exposure information for the cohort was limited to CMV serostatus. A further reported finding was that TCR beta sequences accurately predicted the HLA-A and HLA-B alleles for most subjects in the first cohort. In a later genetic analysis, fewer N-insertions in productive TCRs were reported among donors in an Asian-associated ancestry cluster than the 666-donor mean. Because HLA typing was unavailable for some donors at each locus, only the typed subset was used in association tests. When HLA alleles, especially DR and DQ, strongly co-occurred, TCR associations were difficult to assign to individual alleles. A cluster of highly shared sequence variants was judged likely to be a technical artifact of the sequencing pipeline. A total of about 180 TCR beta chains were listed by the study as associated with cytomegalovirus. Presence/absence analyses assumed roughly uniform sequencing depth across donors, an assumption that may not hold. At a false discovery rate of 0.05, a later analysis linked under 20,000 TCR beta sequences to specific HLA alleles. An earlier analysis of approximately 570 of the donors showed that most TCR beta V segments appeared in productive rearrangements either about 87% or about 30% of the time, which broadly matched IMGT annotations. A later analysis found that HLA-associated TCR beta chains were more clonally expanded and had lower generation probabilities than equally common non-associated chains. In both the original and validation cohorts, the classifier was reported to diagnose cytomegalovirus status with high specificity and sensitivity. In vitro tests confirmed that a few of the cytomegalovirus-associated TCR beta chains recognize cytomegalovirus antigens. According to a later analysis, TCR association rates differed among HLA loci, with DRB1 alleles showing the most associated TCRs and HLA-C alleles showing the fewest. Most TCR sequences were seen in very few donors, while some public TCRs were found in many individuals. In a later genetic analysis, a missense DCLRE1C variant was associated with V-gene and J-gene trimming of TCR beta chains, and the association was replicated in an independent cohort. About 17 rarely observed V segments, including chromosome 9 orphons, were excluded from the earlier analysis of a few hundred of the donors because counts were too low.

Sequences SGHAT (CDR1) and FQNNGV (CDR2) are obtained from the germline V gene. The trim is 5 bases for V and 7 bases for J, with a gap of 17 bases between the germline ends. Taken from cysteine to phenylalanine, the CDR3 has 14 residues. Only the CDR3 portion is preserved as DNA: 42 bases, with reading frame beginning at the first base. Worth noting for this clone: No antigen is known for it.

The library was obtained by the immunoSEQ multiplex PCR assay. For the multiplex PCR, a mixture combining 60 forward primers for TCR Vbeta segments and 13 reverse primers for TCR Jbeta segments was used. The CDR3 region of rearranged TCR beta genes was amplified from genomic DNA with a multiplex PCR assay. The Illumina HiSeq System was used to sequence the amplified TCR beta libraries as 87-base-pair reads. The authors' analysis ran thus. In a later analysis, tens of millions of unique TCR beta chains were counted across the roughly 610 repertoires, and roughly 10 million of these chains were shared by at least two donors. Raw reads were error-corrected and collapsed into unique sequences with a nearest-neighbor algorithm that merged closely related sequences to remove PCR and sequencing errors. To assign V, D and J gene segments, CDR3 sequences were aligned to IMGT reference sequences. For a sequence to be retained, a match of at least six nucleotides was required to both a V gene segment and a J gene segment. A rearrangement counted as productive if the CDR3 had no stop codons and remained in frame with V and J, and every other rearrangement counted as non-productive. Following IMGT convention, CDR3 was defined as the stretch from the second conserved V-encoded cysteine to the conserved J-encoded phenylalanine. In an earlier analysis of 550 to 650 of the donors, sequences lacking an unambiguous match to a single V gene segment were excluded. In an earlier analysis of almost 600 of the donors, a V segment was called functional when productive rearrangements were above 56.7%, and segregating when the standard deviation between donors exceeded 5%. A statistical classification framework was developed to diagnose cytomegalovirus status using the catalog of TCR beta chain sequences. V and J gene assignment, in a later analysis, came from comparing TCR nucleotide sequences with IMGT/GENE-DB human TR gene sequences. The TCRdist pipeline was used in a later analysis to assign CDR3 sequences and most-parsimonious VDJ recombination scenarios. A later analysis defined each TCR beta chain by its CDR3 amino acid sequence plus V-gene family, and excluded reads lacking a unique V-gene family. In a later analysis, approximately 590 highly shared, low-generation-probability nucleotide sequences were removed to address suspected cross-contamination and a sequencing artifact. In a later analysis, a clonal expansion index for each public chain was calculated from normalized within-repertoire ranks of inferred template counts. A later analysis computed generation probabilities with a VDJ recombination model fitted to out-of-frame rearrangements, and checked the results against IGoR. A later analysis scored TCR-TCR, TCR-HLA and TCR-CMV co-occurrence with hypergeometric tests, applying a repertoire-size bias correction to TCR pairs. A later analysis estimated false discovery rates by permuting HLA or CMV assignments 20 times. In a later analysis, co-occurring TCRs were grouped using DBSCAN, and TCRdist sequence similarity was added for clustering within HLA-allele-positive subsets. For co-occurrence clustering, repertoires with fewer than 30,000 or more than 120,000 public chains were excluded, along with 4 to 6 repertoires with anomalous nucleotide sharing. What TCRdb holds here is the immuneACCESS table cut down to in-frame rearrangements. Part of the clones is not present; checked against another copy, under half of the missing clones reflect an unresolved V gene, and the others are unexplained. V and J calls and clone size are as listed in that table; D and trimming were resolved from the DNA. The sample table gives 40,000 or so clones. The leading ten clones occupy more than 3% of the sample.

Sequencing used PBMCs. Recombination joined TRBV11-2 with TRBJ1-2; the D gene is perhaps TRBD1, from 5 matching bases. The receptor comes from a male donor in good health and CMV-seronegative. The CDR3 protein sequence reads: CASSPLAGKFGYTF. The DNA sequence is as follows: TGTGCCAGCAGCCCCCTGGCAGGGAAGTTTGGCTACACCTTC.